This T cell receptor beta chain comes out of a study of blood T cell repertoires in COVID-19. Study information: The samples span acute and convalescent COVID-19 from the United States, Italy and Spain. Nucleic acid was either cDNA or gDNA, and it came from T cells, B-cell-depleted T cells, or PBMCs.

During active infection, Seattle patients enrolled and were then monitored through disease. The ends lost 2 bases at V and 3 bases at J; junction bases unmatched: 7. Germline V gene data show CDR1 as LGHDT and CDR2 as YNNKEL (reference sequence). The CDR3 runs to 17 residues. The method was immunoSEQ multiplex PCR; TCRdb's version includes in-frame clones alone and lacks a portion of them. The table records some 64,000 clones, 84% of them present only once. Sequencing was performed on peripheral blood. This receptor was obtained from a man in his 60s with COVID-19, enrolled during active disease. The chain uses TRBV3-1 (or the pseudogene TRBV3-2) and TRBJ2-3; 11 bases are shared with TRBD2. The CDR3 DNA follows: TGTGCCAGCAGCCAAAGTTGGGCTAGCGGGAGGACAGATACGCAGTATTTT. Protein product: CASSQSWASGRTDTQYF.